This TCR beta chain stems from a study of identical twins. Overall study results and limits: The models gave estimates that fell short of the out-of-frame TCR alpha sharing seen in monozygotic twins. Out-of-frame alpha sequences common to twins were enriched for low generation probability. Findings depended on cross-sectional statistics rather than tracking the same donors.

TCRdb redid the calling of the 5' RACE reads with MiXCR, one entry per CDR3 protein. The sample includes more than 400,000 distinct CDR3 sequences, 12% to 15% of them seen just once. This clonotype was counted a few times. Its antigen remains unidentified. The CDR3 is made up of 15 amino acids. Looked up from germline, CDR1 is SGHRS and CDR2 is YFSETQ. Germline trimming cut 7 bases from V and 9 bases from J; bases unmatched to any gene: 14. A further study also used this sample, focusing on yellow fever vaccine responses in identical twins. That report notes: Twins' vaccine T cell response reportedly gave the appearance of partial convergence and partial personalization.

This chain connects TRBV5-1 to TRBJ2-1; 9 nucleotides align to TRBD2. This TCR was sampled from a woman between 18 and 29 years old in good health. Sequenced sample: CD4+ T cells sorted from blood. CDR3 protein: CASSAGGTDSGEQFF. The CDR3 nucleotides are TGCGCCAGCTCGGCGGGAGGGACAGACAGCGGTGAGCAGTTCTTC.